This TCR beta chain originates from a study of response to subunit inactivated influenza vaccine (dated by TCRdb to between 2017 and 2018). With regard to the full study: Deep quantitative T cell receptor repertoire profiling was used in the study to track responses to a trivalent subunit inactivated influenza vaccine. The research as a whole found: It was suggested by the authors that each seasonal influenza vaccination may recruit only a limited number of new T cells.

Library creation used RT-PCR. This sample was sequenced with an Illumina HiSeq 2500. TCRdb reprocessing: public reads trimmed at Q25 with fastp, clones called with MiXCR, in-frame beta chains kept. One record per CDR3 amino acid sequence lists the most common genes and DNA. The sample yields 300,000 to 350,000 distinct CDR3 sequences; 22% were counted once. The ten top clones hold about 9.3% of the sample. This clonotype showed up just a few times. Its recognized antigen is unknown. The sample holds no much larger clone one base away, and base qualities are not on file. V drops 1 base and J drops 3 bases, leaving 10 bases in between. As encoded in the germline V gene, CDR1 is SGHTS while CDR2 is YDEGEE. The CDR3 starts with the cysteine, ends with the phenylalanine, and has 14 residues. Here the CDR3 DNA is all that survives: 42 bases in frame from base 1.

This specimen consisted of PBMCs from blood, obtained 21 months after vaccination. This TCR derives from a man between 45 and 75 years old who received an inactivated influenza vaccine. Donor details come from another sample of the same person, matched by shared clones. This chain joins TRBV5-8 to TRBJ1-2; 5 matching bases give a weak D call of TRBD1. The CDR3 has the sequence CASSLTWGYYGYTF. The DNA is TGTGCCAGCAGCTTGACTTGGGGCTACTATGGCTACACCTTC.